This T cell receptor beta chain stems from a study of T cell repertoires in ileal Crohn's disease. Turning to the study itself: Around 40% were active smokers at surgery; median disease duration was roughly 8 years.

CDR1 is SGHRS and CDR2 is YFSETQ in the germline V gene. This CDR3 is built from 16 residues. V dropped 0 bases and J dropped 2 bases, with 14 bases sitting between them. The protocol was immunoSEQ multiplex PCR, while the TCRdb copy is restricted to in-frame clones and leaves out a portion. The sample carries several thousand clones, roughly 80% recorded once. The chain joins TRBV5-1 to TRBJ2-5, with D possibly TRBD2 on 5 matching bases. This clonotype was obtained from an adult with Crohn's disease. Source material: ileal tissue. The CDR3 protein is CASSLATVAWQETQYF. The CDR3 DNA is TGCGCCAGCAGCTTGGCCACGGTAGCGTGGCAAGAGACCCAGTACTTC. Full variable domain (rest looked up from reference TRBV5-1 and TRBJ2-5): KAGVTQTPRYLIKTRGQQVTLSCSPISGHRSVSWYQQTPGQGLQFLFEYFSETQRNKGNFPGRFSGRQFSNSRSEMNVSTLELGDSALYLCASSLATVAWQETQYFGPGTRLLVL.